This T cell receptor beta chain was documented in a study of cytomegalovirus exposure and HLA in healthy donors (dated by TCRdb to 2015 to 2018). The study in broad terms: According to an earlier analysis of several hundred of the donors, about 179 million T cells yielded 117 million unique TCR beta sequences and about 300 Gb of sequence data. A few DR-DQ haplotypes were treated as single units for association and clustering because of strong linkage in the cohort. The number of typed donors differed by locus: roughly 629-630 for A, B, C, DRB1 and DQB1; 522 for DQA1; 606 for DPA1; and some 450 for DPB1. Genome-wide SNP genotypes for about 55% of the roughly 670 donors were used in a later genetic analysis, which treated that subset as a discovery cohort. HLA typing included class I and class II loci at four-digit resolution. In addition to the first cohort of 666 subjects, a separate validation cohort of about 120 different subjects was used. Of the approximately 400 genotyped donors, around 81% fell in the genetic ancestry cluster associated with self-reported Caucasian donors. To predict cytomegalovirus infection status, the study combined high-throughput TCR immunosequencing, statistical association of individual TCRs with disease status, and machine learning. Approximately 300 gigabases of sequencing data and tens of millions of unique TCR sequences were included in an early release covering 500 to 750 HLA-typed donors. Donor age, sex, ethnicity and CMV serostatus were compiled together with the repertoire data. Across around 400 genotyped donors of the cohort, an average of roughly 250,000 unique TCR beta nucleotide sequences per donor were sequenced, and roughly 18% of those sequences were non-productive. Every discovery cohort repertoire had been produced on one sequencing platform. An earlier analysis of more than 450 of the donors used high-throughput TCR beta sequencing to judge whether each TCR beta V gene segment behaved as functional or pseudogenic. The aim of the study was to test whether cataloging public T cell receptors could identify signatures of past pathogen exposure. The study used immunosequencing to profile the T cell repertoires of approximately 690 subjects and linked those repertoires to cytomegalovirus serostatus. Rather than using new phenotypic data, the later analysis identified candidate immune exposures from TCR beta sequences and from how often those sequences occurred across donors. In a later analysis, previously published TCR beta repertoires from 550 to 700 donors were re-analyzed and high-resolution HLA genotyping was added so that TCR occurrence patterns could be studied.

Overall study results and their limits: Because counts were too low, some 17 rarely observed V segments, including chromosome 9 orphons, were excluded from the earlier analysis of under 650 of the donors. HLA typing was unavailable for some donors at each locus, so association tests used only the typed subset. In an earlier analysis of approximately 600 of the donors, most TCR beta V segments were observed in productive rearrangements about 90% or about 30% of the time, broadly matching IMGT annotations. A later analysis found that HLA-associated TCR beta chains were more clonally expanded and had lower generation probabilities than equally common non-associated chains. In the study, some 160 TCR beta chains were listed as associated with cytomegalovirus. V-gene and J-gene trimming of TCR beta chains was associated with a missense DCLRE1C variant in a later genetic analysis, and the association was replicated in an independent cohort. Compared with the roughly 670-donor mean, donors in an Asian-associated ancestry cluster had fewer N-insertions in productive TCRs, according to a later genetic analysis. Strong co-occurrence of HLA alleles, especially DR and DQ, made assigning TCR associations to individual alleles difficult. In both the original and validation cohorts, the classifier was reported to diagnose cytomegalovirus status with high specificity and sensitivity. CMV serostatus was the only immune exposure information available for the cohort. A cluster of highly shared sequence variants was judged likely to be a technical artifact of the sequencing pipeline. Most TCR sequences were observed very rarely across donors, whereas some public TCRs were present in many individuals. The authors suggested that the approach could potentially be extended to other disease states and immunological phenotypes. A few of the identified cytomegalovirus-associated TCR beta chains were confirmed in vitro to be specific for cytomegalovirus antigens. Correlated functional status among segregating V segments might be attributable to linkage disequilibrium, but an unknown experimental factor could not be ruled out. At a false discovery rate of 0.05, a later analysis linked under 20,000 TCR beta sequences to specific HLA alleles. According to a later analysis, TCR association rates differed among HLA loci, with DRB1 alleles showing the most associated TCRs and HLA-C alleles showing the fewest. According to a later analysis, most CMV-associated TCR beta chains appeared to be HLA-restricted, and the HLA associations seemed to be driven largely by CMV exposure. Only TCR beta chains were sequenced in this cohort, and the absence of alpha or paired-chain data limited detectable features. In a later analysis, several top co-occurrence clusters were reported to appear linked to parvovirus B19, influenza, CMV and Epstein-Barr virus. The presence/absence analyses assumed that sequencing depth was roughly uniform across donors, and that assumption may not be true. A further reported finding was that TCR beta sequences accurately predicted the HLA-A and HLA-B alleles for most subjects in the first cohort. Some IMGT-functional V segments, including TRBV6-2 and TRBV6-3, could not be distinguished by the 87-base-pair reads and were therefore excluded.

The cohort was made up of about 610 healthy bone marrow donors. At the time of sampling, all cohort members were nominally healthy, though unrecorded immune exposures were likely present. The donor was CMV seronegative and belonged to the group of around 350 seronegative cohort members. A peripheral blood sample was provided by each donor, and peripheral blood mononuclear cells were used for TCR beta sequencing. The Qiagen DNeasy Blood Extraction Kit was used to extract genomic DNA from the blood cell samples. The library came from the immunoSEQ multiplex PCR assay. A mixture of 60 forward primers for TCR Vbeta segments and 13 reverse primers for TCR Jbeta segments was used in the multiplex PCR. A multiplex PCR assay on genomic DNA amplified the CDR3 region of rearranged TCR beta genes. The amplified TCR beta libraries were sequenced on the Illumina HiSeq System as 87-base-pair reads. Per the original workflow: In a later analysis, around 80 million unique TCR beta chains were counted across the approximately 640 repertoires, and roughly 11 million of these chains were shared by at least two donors. To remove PCR and sequencing errors, raw reads were error-corrected and collapsed into unique sequences using a nearest-neighbor algorithm that merged closely related sequences. To assign V, D and J gene segments, CDR3 sequences were aligned to IMGT reference sequences. For a sequence to be retained, at least a six-nucleotide match to both a V gene segment and a J gene segment was required. Rearrangements were called productive when the CDR3 lacked stop codons and stayed in frame with V and J; all others were non-productive. CDR3 was defined according to IMGT convention as the region running from the second conserved V-encoded cysteine to the conserved J-encoded phenylalanine. The earlier analysis of around 640 of the donors excluded sequences that lacked an unambiguous match to a single V gene segment. In an earlier analysis of roughly 500 of the donors, V segments were called functional above 56.7% productive rearrangements and were called segregating when the between-donor standard deviation exceeded 5%. A statistical classification framework was built to diagnose cytomegalovirus status from the catalog of TCR beta chain sequences. In a later analysis, TCR nucleotide sequences were compared against IMGT/GENE-DB human TR gene sequences so that V and J genes could be assigned. Using the TCRdist pipeline, a later analysis assigned CDR3 sequences along with most-parsimonious VDJ recombination scenarios. In a later analysis, every TCR beta chain was defined by the combination of its CDR3 amino acid sequence and its V-gene family, and reads without a unique V-gene family were dropped. A later analysis removed several hundred highly shared, low-generation-probability nucleotide sequences to deal with suspected cross-contamination and a sequencing artifact. For each public chain, a later analysis derived a clonal expansion index from normalized ranks of inferred template counts within each repertoire. In a later analysis, generation probabilities were computed using a VDJ recombination model fitted to out-of-frame rearrangements, and the results were checked against IGoR. Hypergeometric tests were used in a later analysis to score TCR-TCR, TCR-HLA and TCR-CMV co-occurrence, with a repertoire-size bias correction applied to the TCR pairs. In a later analysis, false discovery rates were estimated by permuting HLA or CMV assignments 20 times. In a later analysis, co-occurring TCRs were grouped with DBSCAN, and TCRdist sequence similarity was added when clustering was performed within HLA-allele-positive subsets. Repertoires with fewer than 30,000 or more than 120,000 public chains were left out of co-occurrence clustering, as were about 5 repertoires with anomalous nucleotide sharing. TCRdb retrieved this table from immuneACCESS and kept in-frame rearrangements only. Not all clones are present; in checked studies, unresolved V genes account for under half, and no reason is known for the remainder. V and J calls and clone size come straight from that table; D and trimming were deduced from the DNA. The sample table lists 190,000 or so clones, roughly 80% of them with a count of one. More than 1.5% of the sample goes to the ten largest clones.

Comments on this clone: The antigen this receptor binds is unknown. Base quality data are lacking; no much larger clone is found one base away.

The CDR3 goes from the cysteine to the phenylalanine over 13 residues. Of the read, only the CDR3 DNA is kept; its 39 bases are in frame from base 1. Reading the germline V gene (reference sequence) gives CDR1 MNHEY and CDR2 SMNVEV. Sequences were obtained from PBMCs. Recombination joined TRBV27 with TRBJ2-5; TRBD1 lines up with 7 middle nucleotides. The DNA matches TRBJ2-7 better at its end, which makes the J call doubtful. The sequence derives from a man in his forties or fifties in good health and CMV-seronegative. Here the CDR3 is given as CASSFRDSYEQYF. In nucleotides, the sequence is TGTGCCAGCAGTTTCCGGGACAGCTACGAGCAGTACTTC.